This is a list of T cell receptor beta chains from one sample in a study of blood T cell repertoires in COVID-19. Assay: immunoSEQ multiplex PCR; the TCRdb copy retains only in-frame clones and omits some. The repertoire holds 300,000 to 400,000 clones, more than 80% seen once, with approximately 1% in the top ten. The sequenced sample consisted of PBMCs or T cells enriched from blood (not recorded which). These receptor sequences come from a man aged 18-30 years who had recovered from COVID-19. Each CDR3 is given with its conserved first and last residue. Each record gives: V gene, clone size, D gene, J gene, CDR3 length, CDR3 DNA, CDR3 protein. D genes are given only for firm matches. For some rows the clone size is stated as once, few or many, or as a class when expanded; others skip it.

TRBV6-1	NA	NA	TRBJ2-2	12	TGTGCCAGCAGTGACAGCACCGGGGAGCTGTTTTTT	CASSDSTGELFF
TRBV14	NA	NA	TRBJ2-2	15	TGTGCCAGCAGCCAAGTGAACAGATTCACCGGGGAGCTGTTTTTT	CASSQVNRFTGELFF
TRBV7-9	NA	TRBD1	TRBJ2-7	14	TGTGCCAGCAGCTTAGCTACAGGGGCCTACGAGCAGTACTTC	CASSLATGAYEQYF
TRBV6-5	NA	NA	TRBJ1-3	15	TGTGCCAGCAGTTACTCGTCAGGGTATGGAAACACCATATATTTT	CASSYSSGYGNTIYF
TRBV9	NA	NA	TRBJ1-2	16	TGTGCCAGCAGCGTCCAAGGGGGGGCGGGTGCTGATGGCTACACCTTC	CASSVQGGAGADGYTF
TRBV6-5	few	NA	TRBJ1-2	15	TGTGCCAGCAGTTACTCAGGCAAGGGGATCAATGGCTACACCTTC	CASSYSGKGINGYTF
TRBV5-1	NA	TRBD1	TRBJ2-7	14	TGCGCCAGCACACCGGGACAGGGCATATACGAGCAGTACTTC	CASTPGQGIYEQYF
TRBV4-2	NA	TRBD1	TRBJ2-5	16	TGTGCCAGCAGCCAAGATACAGACAGGGCCTGGGAGACCCAGTACTTC	CASSQDTDRAWETQYF
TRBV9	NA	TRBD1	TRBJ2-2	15	TGTGCCAGCAGCGCCGGGACAGGGGACACCGGGGAGCTGTTTTTT	CASSAGTGDTGELFF
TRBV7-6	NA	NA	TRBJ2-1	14	TGTGCCAGCAGCATTAGCGCCACAAACAATGAGCAGTTCTTC	CASSISATNNEQFF
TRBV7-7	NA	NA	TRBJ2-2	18	TGTGCCAGCAGCTTATATCCTCTTGCGGGCCAGAACACCGGGGAGCTGTTTTTT	CASSLYPLAGQNTGELFF
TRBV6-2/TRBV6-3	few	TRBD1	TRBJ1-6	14	TGTGCCAGCAGCGGACAGGGAGGGAATTCACCCCTCCACTTT	CASSGQGGNSPLHF
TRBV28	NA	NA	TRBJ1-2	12	TGTGCCAGCAGTTTTACTAACTATGGCTACACCTTC	CASSFTNYGYTF
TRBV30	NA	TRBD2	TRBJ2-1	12	TGTGCCTGGAGTCGGGACTACGATGAGCAGTTCTTC	CAWSRDYDEQFF
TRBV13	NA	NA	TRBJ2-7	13	TGTGCCAGCAGCTTCCCTGACTCTCGCGAGCAGTACTTC	CASSFPDSREQYF
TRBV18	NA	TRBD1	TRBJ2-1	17	TGTGCCAGCTCACCACGGACATTGACAGGGGGGGGAGATGAGCAGTTCTTC	CASSPRTLTGGGDEQFF
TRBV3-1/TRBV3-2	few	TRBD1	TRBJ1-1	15	TGTGCCAGCAGCCCCCGGGACAGGGGAGGGACTGAAGCTTTCTTT	CASSPRDRGGTEAFF
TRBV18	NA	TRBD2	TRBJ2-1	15	TGTGCCAGCTCACCACCGCTAGCGGAAGACAATGAGCAGTTCTTC	CASSPPLAEDNEQFF
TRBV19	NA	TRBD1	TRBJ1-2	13	TGTGCCAGTAGTGCACAGGGGGCGAGTGGCTACACCTTC	CASSAQGASGYTF
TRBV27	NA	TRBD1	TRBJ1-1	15	TGTGCCAGCAGTTTTTACAGGGGGCATAGCGATGAAGCTTTCTTT	CASSFYRGHSDEAFF
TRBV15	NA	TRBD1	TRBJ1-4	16	TGTGCCACCAGCAGGGATTCAGACAGGGCAGGGGAAAAACTGTTTTTT	CATSRDSDRAGEKLFF
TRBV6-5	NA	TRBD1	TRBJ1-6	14	TGTGCCAGCAGCCAACAGGGGGTGAGGTCACCCCTCCACTTT	CASSQQGVRSPLHF
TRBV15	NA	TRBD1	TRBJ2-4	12	TGTGCCACCGGACAGGGCAAAAACATTCAGTACTTC	CATGQGKNIQYF
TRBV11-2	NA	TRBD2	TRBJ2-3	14	TGTGCCAGCAGCCCTCGTCGGGGGGGGGATACGCAGTATTTT	CASSPRRGGDTQYF
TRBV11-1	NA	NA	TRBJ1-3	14	TGTGCCAGCAGCCTTGGGACACCCGGAAACACCATATATTTT	CASSLGTPGNTIYF
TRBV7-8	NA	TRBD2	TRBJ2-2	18	TGTGCCAGCAGCTTAGGGAAAGTAGCGGGTCCGAACACCGGGGAGCTGTTTTTT	CASSLGKVAGPNTGELFF
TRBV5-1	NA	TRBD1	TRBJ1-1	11	TGCGCCAGCAGCCGGACAGGGGAAGCTTTCTTT	CASSRTGEAFF
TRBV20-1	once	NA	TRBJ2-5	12	TGCAGTGCTAGTGGCGGGGAAGAGACCCAGTACTTC	CSASGGEETQYF
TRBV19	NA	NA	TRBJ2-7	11	TGTGCCAGTCATTCGGGTCGGGAGCAGTACTTC	CASHSGREQYF
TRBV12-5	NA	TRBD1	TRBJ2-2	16	TGTGCTAGTGGTTTTCTCCTGGACAGGGACACCGGGGAGCTGTTTTTT	CASGFLLDRDTGELFF
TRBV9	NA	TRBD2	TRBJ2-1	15	TGTGCCAGCAGCGCCGGACTAGCGAATTACAATGAGCAGTTCTTC	CASSAGLANYNEQFF
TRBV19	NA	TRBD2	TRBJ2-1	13	TGTGCCAGTAGTATGAGGACTAGATACGGGCAGTTCTTC	CASSMRTRYGQFF
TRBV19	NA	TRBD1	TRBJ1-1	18	TGTGCCAGTAGTGCCCGGCTTGGGACAGGGGGGAGTTCGGGTGAAGCTTTCTTT	CASSARLGTGGSSGEAFF
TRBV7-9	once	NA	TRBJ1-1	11	TGTGCCAGCAGCTTTGAGGGTATAGCTTTCTTT	CASSFEGIAFF
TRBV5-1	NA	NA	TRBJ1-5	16	TGCGCCAGCAGCCCGGGGAGCGCGGATAGCAATCAGCCCCAGCATTTT	CASSPGSADSNQPQHF
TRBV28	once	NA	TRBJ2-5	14	TGTGCCAGCAGGGCCGAAGCCCTAGTAGAGACCCAGTACTTC	CASRAEALVETQYF
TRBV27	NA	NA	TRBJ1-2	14	TGTGCCAGCAGTCGGCGTCCAGGAGACTATGACTACACCTTC	CASSRRPGDYDYTF
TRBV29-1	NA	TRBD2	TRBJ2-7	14	TGCAGCGTTGAAGCCCCGGGGCGGGGGTACGAGCAGTACTTC	CSVEAPGRGYEQYF
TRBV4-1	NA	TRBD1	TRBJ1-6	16	TGCGCCAGCAGCTACCGACTCGACAGGGAACATTCACCCCTCCACTTT	CASSYRLDREHSPLHF
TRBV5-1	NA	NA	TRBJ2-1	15	TGCGCCAGCAGCTTTGGGCCAGTCACCTACAATGAGCAGTTCTTC	CASSFGPVTYNEQFF
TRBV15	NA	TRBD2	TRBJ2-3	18	TGTGCCACCAGCAGACACCCCCGACTAGCGGGGGGGACAGATACGCAGTATTTT	CATSRHPRLAGGTDTQYF
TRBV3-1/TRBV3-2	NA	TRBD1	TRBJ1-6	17	TGTGCCAGCAGCCAGCGACAGGGGGCGAATAGTAATTCACCCCTCCACTTT	CASSQRQGANSNSPLHF